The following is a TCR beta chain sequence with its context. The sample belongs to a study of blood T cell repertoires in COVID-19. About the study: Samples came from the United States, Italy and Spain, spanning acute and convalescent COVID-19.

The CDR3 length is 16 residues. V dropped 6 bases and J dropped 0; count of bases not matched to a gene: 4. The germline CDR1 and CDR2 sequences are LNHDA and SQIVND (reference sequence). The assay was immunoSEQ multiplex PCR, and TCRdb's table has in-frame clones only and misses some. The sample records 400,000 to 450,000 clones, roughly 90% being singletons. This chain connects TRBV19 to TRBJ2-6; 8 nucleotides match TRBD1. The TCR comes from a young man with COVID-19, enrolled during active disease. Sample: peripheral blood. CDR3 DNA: TGTGCCAGTAGGACAGGGGACATCTCTGGGGCCAACGTCCTGACTTTC. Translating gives CASRTGDISGANVLTF. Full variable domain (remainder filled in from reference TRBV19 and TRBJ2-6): DGGITQSPKYLFRKEGQNVTLSCEQNLNHDAMYWYRQDPGQGLRLIYYSQIVNDFQKGDIAEGYSVSREKKESFPLTVTSAQKNPTAFYLCASRTGDISGANVLTFGAGSRLTVL.